These 9 T cell receptor beta chains originate from one sample sequenced in a study of beta chain features in type 1 diabetes. The isolated RNA, all of it, was reverse transcribed, so expressed TCRB transcripts were what got sequenced. TCRdb keeps only in-frame clones here, not all; method: immunoSEQ multiplex PCR. Of 120,000 or so clones in the sample, 15% to 20% were seen once. Their specific antigens are unknown. Overall study results and limits: TCRB CDR3s from Type 1 diabetes patients were moderately but significantly shorter in all four CD4+ subsets.

The sequenced sample was central memory CD4+ T cells from blood. These receptors all stem from a man in his late teens or twenties with type 1 diabetes.

V usage is TRBV2 and J usage is TRBJ2-1; D is undetermined. Trimming stripped 6 bases from V and 8 bases from J, with 17 bases between. Germline V gene data show CDR1 as SNHLY and CDR2 as FYNNEI. The CDR3 contains 14 residues. The DNA of the CDR3 is TGTGCCAGCAGGAGAGGTTCAAGCTTAGATGAGCAGTTCTTC. Its protein product is CASRRGSSLDEQFF.

V is TRBV28 and J is TRBJ2-1; no definite D call. Per germline, CDR1 MDHEN and CDR2 SYDVKM. The germline V and J ends were trimmed by 4 bases and 9 bases, with 7 bases remaining between them. CDR3 length equals 11 residues. In nucleotides, the CDR3 is TGTGCCAGCAGTTCGACCTTTGAGCAGTTCTTC. As protein: CASSSTFEQFF.

At least ten counts were recorded for this clone. The chain links TRBV5-1 to TRBJ2-1; 8 bases fit TRBD1. The CDR3 extends over 14 amino acids. Germline trimming cut 0 bases from V and 7 bases from J; bases unmatched to any gene: 3. CDR1 and CDR2 from the germline V gene are SGHRS and YFSETQ. The CDR3 sequence is CASSLAQGANEQFF. Here the CDR3 DNA reads TGCGCCAGCAGCTTGGCGCAGGGGGCGAATGAGCAGTTCTTC.

In this sample, this clone turned up a few times. The J gene is TRBJ1-1, the V gene TRBV6-6, with unresolved D. CDR3 length: 12 amino acids. Per the germline V gene, CDR1 is MNHNY and CDR2 is SVGAGI (reference sequence). V lost 0 bases, J lost 7 bases, and 6 bases lay in between. CDR3 coding DNA: TGTGCCAGCAGTTACTCCTACGGTGAAGCTTTCTTT. Its protein is CASSYSYGEAFF.

CDR3 DNA sequence: TGTGCCAGCAGCTCAGGAGGGACCTCCTACGAGCAGTACTTC. It encodes CASSSGGTSYEQYF. This chain joins TRBV7-9 and TRBJ2-7, with D perhaps matching TRBD2 (6 bases). Germline CDR1 and CDR2: SEHNR and FQNEAQ (reference sequence). The V gene lost 4 bases and the J gene lost 0 bases, with 10 bases spanning the gap. This CDR3 has 14 residues.

This clone appeared a few times. The V call is TRBV7-2, the J call TRBJ2-1; D uncertain. V lost 7 bases and J 6 bases, leaving 13 bases between the germline ends. The CDR3 runs to 13 residues. Germline V gene sequence: CDR1 SGHTA, CDR2 FQGNSA. The CDR3 sequence: CASTPQRSNEQFF. CDR3 coding DNA: TGTGCCAGCACCCCCCAGCGCAGCAATGAGCAGTTCTTC.

This clone was seen at least ten times. This chain uses TRBV29-1 with TRBJ2-7, with 9 positions matching TRBD1. The CDR3 sequence is 15 residues long. Germline CDR1 SQVTM, CDR2 ANQGSEA. With 6 bases clipped from V and 0 bases from J, the junction kept 9 bases outside the gene matches. CDR3 DNA: TGCAGCGTCGACTCCGGGACAGGGAGCTCCTACGAGCAGTACTTC. It translates to CSVDSGTGSSYEQYF.

The gene calls are TRBV29-1 and TRBJ2-7; TRBD2 might be the D (5 bases). The length of the CDR3 is 11 residues. V lost 7 bases and J lost 4, with 11 bases in between. The germline V gene encodes CDR1 SQVTM and CDR2 ANQGSEA. The CDR3 is CSALLGYEQYF. Written as DNA, the CDR3 is TGCAGCGCCCTACTAGGGTACGAGCAGTACTTC.

This rearrangement joins TRBV6-5 to TRBJ1-2; D remains ambiguous. V was cut by 5 bases and J by 5 bases, with 15 bases left in between. Germline CDR1 reads MNHEY; CDR2 reads SVGAGI. This CDR3 is 14 amino acids long. CDR3 residues: CASSRARVGYGYTF. CDR3 coding DNA: TGTGCCAGCAGTAGGGCAAGGGTTGGGTATGGCTACACCTTC.